This T cell receptor beta chain was retrieved from a study of blood T cell repertoires in COVID-19. Profiling relied on immunoSEQ multiplex PCR, and the TCRdb table lists in-frame clones only, not all of them. The table records approximately 260,000 clones, approximately 92% of them present only once. The sample comprised peripheral blood. The TCR was taken from a woman in her 40s who had recovered from COVID-19.

DNA of the CDR3: TGTGCCAGCAGCTTTCAGTACGAGCAGTACTTC. Protein product: CASSFQYEQYF. The V and J genes are TRBV5-6 and TRBJ2-7; D uncertain. The germline V gene encodes CDR1 SGHDT and CDR2 YYEEEE. The ends were cut back, 2 bases at V and 4 bases at J, with 4 bases in the middle. The CDR3 has 11 residues.